This T cell receptor (beta chain) came from a study of PD-1 blockade in classical Hodgkin lymphoma. Method: immunoSEQ multiplex PCR; TCRdb's copy keeps in-frame clones and lacks some. The sample records under 80,000 clones, 93% being singletons. This sample's time point: newly diagnosed, previously untreated cHL patient sample. The sequencing input was peripheral blood mononuclear cells (PBMCs). The sequence was collected from a human donor with classical Hodgkin lymphoma.

The CDR3 DNA reads TGTGCCAGCTCCCGGGACAGGGGCTACGAGCAGTACTTC. Translation gives CASSRDRGYEQYF. The chain couples TRBV9 to TRBJ2-7; 10 bases are a match to TRBD1. The V gene end was trimmed by 7 bases and the J gene end by 3 bases; junction bases not matched to a gene: 4. The germline CDR1 and CDR2 sequences are SGDLS and YYNGEE. The CDR3 contains 13 residues.